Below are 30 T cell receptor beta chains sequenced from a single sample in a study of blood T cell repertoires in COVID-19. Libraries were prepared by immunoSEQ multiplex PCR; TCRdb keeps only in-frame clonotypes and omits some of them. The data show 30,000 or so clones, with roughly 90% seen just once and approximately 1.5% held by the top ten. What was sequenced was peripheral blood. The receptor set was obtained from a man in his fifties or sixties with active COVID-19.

The chain's CDR3 is CASSRGQEKSPLHF. The CDR3 nucleotides read TGTGCCAGTAGTAGGGGACAGGAAAAGTCACCCCTCCACTTT. The V call is TRBV19, the J call TRBJ1-6; 8 bases agree with TRBD1. The trim removed 4 bases at V and 10 bases at J, leaving 6 bases unmatched. Germline V gene data show CDR1 as LNHDA and CDR2 as SQIVND (reference sequence). CDR3 size: 14 residues. The full variable domain, with the rest looked up from reference TRBV19 and TRBJ1-6, is DGGITQSPKYLFRKEGQNVTLSCEQNLNHDAMYWYRQDPGQGLRLIYYSQIVNDFQKGDIAEGYSVSREKKESFPLTVTSAQKNPTAFYLCASSRGQEKSPLHFGNGTRLTVT.

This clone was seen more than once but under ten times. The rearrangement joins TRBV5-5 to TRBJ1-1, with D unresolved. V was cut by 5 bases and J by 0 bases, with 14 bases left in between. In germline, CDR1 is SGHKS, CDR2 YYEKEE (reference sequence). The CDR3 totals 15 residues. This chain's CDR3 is CASRNRGAMNTEAFF. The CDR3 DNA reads TGTGCCAGCAGGAATCGGGGAGCAATGAACACTGAAGCTTTCTTT. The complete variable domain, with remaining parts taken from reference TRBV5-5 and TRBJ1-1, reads DAGVTQSPTHLIKTRGQQVTLRCSPISGHKSVSWYQQVLGQGPQFIFQYYEKEERGRGNFPDRFSARQFPNYSSELNVNALLLGDSALYLCASRNRGAMNTEAFFGQGTRLTVV.

The CDR3 nucleotides read TGTGCCAGCAGCCTGGGACAGACTAATCAGCCCCAGCATTTT. Its translation: CASSLGQTNQPQHF. The rearrangement joins TRBV3-1 (or the pseudogene TRBV3-2) to TRBJ1-5, with TRBD1 matching over 7 bases. Trimming cost V 4 bases and J 4 bases; bases outside gene matches: 4. Germline CDR1 is LGHDT and CDR2 is YNNKEL (reference sequence). The CDR3 extends over 14 amino acids.

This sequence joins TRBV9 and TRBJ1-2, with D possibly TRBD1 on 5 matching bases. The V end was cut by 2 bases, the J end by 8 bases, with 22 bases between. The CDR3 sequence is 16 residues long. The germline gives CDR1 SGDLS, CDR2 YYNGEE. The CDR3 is CASSVNLGRAVGGYTF. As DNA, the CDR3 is TGTGCCAGCAGCGTGAATCTGGGCAGGGCGGTAGGGGGCTACACCTTC. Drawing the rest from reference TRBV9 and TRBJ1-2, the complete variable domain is DSGVTQTPKHLITATGQRVTLRCSPRSGDLSVYWYQQSLDQGLQFLIQYYNGEERAKGNILERFSAQQFPDLHSELNLSSLELGDSALYFCASSVNLGRAVGGYTFGSGTRLTVV.

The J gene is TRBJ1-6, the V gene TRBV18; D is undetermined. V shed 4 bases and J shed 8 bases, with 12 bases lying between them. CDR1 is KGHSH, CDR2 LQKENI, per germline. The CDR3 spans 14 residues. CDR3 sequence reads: CASSRAGRDSPLHF. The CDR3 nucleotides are TGTGCCAGCTCACGGGCAGGTCGTGATTCACCCCTCCACTTT.

The CDR3 DNA is TGCAGCGTTCCATTGACGGAGGGAGGTCAGCCCCAGCATTTT. Translated: CSVPLTEGGQPQHF. The V call is TRBV29-1, the J call TRBJ1-5; D unclear. CDR1 is SQVTM, CDR2 ANQGSEA, per germline. With 5 bases removed from V and 6 bases from J, the gap between germline ends came to 17 bases. The CDR3 sequence is 14 residues long.

CDR3 sequence: CASRSGLGNSPLHF. The CDR3 DNA sequence: TGCGCCAGCAGATCGGGACTGGGTAATTCACCCCTCCACTTT. The genes are TRBV5-1 and TRBJ1-6, with TRBD1 as a possible D gene (5 bases). V was pared by 5 bases and J by 6 bases, with 12 bases between. The CDR3 is 14 residues long. The germline CDR1 and CDR2 sequences are SGHRS and YFSETQ.

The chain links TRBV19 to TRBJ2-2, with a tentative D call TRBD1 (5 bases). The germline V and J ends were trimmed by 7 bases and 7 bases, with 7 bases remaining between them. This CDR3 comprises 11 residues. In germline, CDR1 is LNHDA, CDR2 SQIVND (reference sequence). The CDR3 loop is CASNRIGELFF. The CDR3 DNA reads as TGTGCCAGTAACAGGATCGGGGAGCTGTTTTTT. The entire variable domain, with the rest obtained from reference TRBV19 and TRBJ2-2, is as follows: DGGITQSPKYLFRKEGQNVTLSCEQNLNHDAMYWYRQDPGQGLRLIYYSQIVNDFQKGDIAEGYSVSREKKESFPLTVTSAQKNPTAFYLCASNRIGELFFGEGSRLTVL.

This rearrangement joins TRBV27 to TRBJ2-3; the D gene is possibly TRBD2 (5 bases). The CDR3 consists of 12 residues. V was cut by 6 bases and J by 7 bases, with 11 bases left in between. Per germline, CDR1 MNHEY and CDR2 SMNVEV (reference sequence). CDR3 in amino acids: CASSLGRHTQYF. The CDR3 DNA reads TGTGCCAGCAGCTTAGGGAGACATACGCAGTATTTT.

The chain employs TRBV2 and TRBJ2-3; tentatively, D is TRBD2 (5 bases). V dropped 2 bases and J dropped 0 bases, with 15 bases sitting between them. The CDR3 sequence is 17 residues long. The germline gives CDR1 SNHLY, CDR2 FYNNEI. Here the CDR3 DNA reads TGTGCCAGCAGTGAATCGGAGGTCGACTCTAGCACAGATACGCAGTATTTT. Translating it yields CASSESEVDSSTDTQYF.

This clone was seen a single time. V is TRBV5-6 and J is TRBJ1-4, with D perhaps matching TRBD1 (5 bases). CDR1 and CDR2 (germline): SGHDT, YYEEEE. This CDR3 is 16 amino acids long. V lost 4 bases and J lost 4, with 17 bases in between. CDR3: CASSRPGVGGNEKLFF. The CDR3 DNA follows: TGTGCCAGCAGCCGGCCGGGGGTTGGCGGTAATGAAAAACTGTTTTTT.

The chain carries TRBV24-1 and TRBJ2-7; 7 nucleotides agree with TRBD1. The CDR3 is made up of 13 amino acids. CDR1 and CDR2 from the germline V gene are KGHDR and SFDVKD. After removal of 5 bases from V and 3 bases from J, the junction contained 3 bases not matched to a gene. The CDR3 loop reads CATSADRRYEQYF. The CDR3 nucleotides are TGTGCCACCAGTGCGGACAGGCGCTACGAGCAGTACTTC.

The CDR3: CASSPSGGAYNEQFF. Written as DNA, the CDR3 is TGTGCCAGCAGCCCGAGCGGGGGAGCCTACAATGAGCAGTTCTTC. The genes are TRBV7-3 and TRBJ2-1; TRBD2 agrees at 8 bases. J lost 2 bases, V lost 5 bases, and 5 bases had no gene match. The CDR3 runs 15 residues. CDR1 is SGHTA, CDR2 FQGTGA, per germline.

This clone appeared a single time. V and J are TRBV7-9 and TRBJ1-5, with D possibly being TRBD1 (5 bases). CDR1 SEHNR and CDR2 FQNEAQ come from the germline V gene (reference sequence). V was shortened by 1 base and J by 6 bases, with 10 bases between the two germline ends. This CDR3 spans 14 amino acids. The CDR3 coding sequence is TGTGCCAGCAGCTTAGAAGGGGAGGGTCAGCCCCAGCATTTT. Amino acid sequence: CASSLEGEGQPQHF. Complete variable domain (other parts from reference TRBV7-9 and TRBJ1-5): DTGVSQNPRHKITKRGQNVTFRCDPISEHNRLYWYRQTLGQGPEFLTYFQNEAQLEKSRLLSDRFSAERPKGSFSTLEIQRTEQGDSAMYLCASSLEGEGQPQHFGDGTRLSIL.

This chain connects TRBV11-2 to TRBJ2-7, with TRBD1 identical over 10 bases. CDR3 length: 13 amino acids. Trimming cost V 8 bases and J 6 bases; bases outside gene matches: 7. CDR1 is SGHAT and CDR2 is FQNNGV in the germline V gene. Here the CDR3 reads CASDRGPRFEQYF. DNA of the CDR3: TGTGCCAGCGACAGGGGGCCCCGCTTCGAGCAGTACTTC.

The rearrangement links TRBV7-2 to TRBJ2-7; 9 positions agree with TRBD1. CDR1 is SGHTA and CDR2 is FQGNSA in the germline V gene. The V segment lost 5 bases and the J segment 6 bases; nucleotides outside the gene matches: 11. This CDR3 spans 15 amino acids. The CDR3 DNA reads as TGTGCCAGCAGCCCTCCGGGACAGGGCTTAGGCGAGCAGTACTTC. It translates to CASSPPGQGLGEQYF.

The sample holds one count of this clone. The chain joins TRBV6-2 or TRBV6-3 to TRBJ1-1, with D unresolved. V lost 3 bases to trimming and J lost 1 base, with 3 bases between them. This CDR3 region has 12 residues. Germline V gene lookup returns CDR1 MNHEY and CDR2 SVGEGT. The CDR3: CASSYQNTEAFF. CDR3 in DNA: TGTGCCAGCAGTTATCAGAACACTGAAGCTTTCTTT.

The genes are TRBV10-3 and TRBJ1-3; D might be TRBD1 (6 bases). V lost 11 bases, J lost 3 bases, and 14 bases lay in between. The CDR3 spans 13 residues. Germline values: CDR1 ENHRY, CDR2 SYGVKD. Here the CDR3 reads CAAQGGNGNTIYF. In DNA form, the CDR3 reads TGTGCCGCACAGGGAGGGAATGGAAACACCATATATTTT.

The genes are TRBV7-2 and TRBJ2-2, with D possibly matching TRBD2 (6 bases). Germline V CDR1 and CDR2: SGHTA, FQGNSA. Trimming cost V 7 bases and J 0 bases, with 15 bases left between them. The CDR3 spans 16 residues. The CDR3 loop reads CASTPGAGANTGELFF. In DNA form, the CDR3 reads TGTGCCAGCACCCCGGGAGCAGGCGCGAACACCGGGGAGCTGTTTTTT.

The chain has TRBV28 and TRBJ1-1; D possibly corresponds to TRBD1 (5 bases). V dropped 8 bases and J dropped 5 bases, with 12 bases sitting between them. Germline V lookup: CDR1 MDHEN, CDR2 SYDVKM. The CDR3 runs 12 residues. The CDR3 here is CASSQGPTEAFF. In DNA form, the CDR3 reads TGTGCCAGCTCCCAGGGCCCAACTGAAGCTTTCTTT.

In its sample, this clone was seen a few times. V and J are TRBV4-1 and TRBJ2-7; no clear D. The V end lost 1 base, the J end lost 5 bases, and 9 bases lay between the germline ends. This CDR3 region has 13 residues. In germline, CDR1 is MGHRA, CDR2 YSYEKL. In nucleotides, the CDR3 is TGCGCCAGCAGCCAAGGCCCCCCAGACGAGCAGTACTTC. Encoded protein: CASSQGPPDEQYF.

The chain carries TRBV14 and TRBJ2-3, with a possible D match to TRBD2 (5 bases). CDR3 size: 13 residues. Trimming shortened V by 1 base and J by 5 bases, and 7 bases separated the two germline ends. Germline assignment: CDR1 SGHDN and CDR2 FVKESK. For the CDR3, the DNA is TGTGCCAGCAGCCAAGGGAGGAAAGATACGCAGTATTTT. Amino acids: CASSQGRKDTQYF.

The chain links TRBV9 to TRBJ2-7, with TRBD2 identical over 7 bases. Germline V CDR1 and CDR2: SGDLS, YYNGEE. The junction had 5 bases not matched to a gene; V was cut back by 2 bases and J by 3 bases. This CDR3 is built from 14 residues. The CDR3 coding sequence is TGTGCCAGCAGCGTCTGGGGGGGTAACTACGAGCAGTACTTC. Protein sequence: CASSVWGGNYEQYF. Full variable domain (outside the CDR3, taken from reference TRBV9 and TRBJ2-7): DSGVTQTPKHLITATGQRVTLRCSPRSGDLSVYWYQQSLDQGLQFLIQYYNGEERAKGNILERFSAQQFPDLHSELNLSSLELGDSALYFCASSVWGGNYEQYFGPGTRLTVT.

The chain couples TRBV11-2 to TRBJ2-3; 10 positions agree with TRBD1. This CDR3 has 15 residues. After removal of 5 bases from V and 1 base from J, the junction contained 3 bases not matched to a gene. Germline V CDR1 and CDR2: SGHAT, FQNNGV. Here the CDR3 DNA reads TGTGCCAGCAGCATCGGGACAGGGGGCACAGATACGCAGTATTTT. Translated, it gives CASSIGTGGTDTQYF.

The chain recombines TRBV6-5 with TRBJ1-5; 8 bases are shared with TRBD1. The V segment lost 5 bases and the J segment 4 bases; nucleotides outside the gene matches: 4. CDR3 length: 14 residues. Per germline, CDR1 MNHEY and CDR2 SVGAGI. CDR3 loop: CASSTGGGNQPQHF. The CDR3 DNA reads TGTGCCAGCAGTACAGGGGGAGGGAATCAGCCCCAGCATTTT.

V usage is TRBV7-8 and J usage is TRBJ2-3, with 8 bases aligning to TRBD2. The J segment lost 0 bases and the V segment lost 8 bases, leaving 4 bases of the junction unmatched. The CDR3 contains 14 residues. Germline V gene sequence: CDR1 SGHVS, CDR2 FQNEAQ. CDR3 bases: TGTGCCAGCGACCGGGGGGGTAGCACAGATACGCAGTATTTT. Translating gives CASDRGGSTDTQYF.

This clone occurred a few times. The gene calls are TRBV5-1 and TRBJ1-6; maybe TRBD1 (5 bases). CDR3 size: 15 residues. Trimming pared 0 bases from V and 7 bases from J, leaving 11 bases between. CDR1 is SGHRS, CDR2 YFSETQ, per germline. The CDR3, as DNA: TGCGCCAGCAGCTTGGGTCCAGGGTACAATTCACCCCTCCACTTT. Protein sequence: CASSLGPGYNSPLHF.

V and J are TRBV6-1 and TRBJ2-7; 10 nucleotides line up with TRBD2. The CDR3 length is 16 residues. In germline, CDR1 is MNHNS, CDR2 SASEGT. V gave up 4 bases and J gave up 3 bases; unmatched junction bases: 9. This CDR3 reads CASSGGVLAGRYEQYF. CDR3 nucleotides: TGTGCCAGCAGTGGAGGGGTACTAGCGGGACGCTACGAGCAGTACTTC.

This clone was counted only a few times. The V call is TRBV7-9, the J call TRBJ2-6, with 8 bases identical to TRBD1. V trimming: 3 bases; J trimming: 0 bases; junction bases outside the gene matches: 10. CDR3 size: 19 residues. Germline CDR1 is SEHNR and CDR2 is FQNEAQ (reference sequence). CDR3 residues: CASSFRPSTGGSGANVLTF. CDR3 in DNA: TGTGCCAGCAGCTTCAGGCCCTCAACAGGGGGCTCTGGGGCCAACGTCCTGACTTTC. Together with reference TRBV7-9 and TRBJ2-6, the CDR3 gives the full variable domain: DTGVSQNPRHKITKRGQNVTFRCDPISEHNRLYWYRQTLGQGPEFLTYFQNEAQLEKSRLLSDRFSAERPKGSFSTLEIQRTEQGDSAMYLCASSFRPSTGGSGANVLTFGAGSRLTVL.

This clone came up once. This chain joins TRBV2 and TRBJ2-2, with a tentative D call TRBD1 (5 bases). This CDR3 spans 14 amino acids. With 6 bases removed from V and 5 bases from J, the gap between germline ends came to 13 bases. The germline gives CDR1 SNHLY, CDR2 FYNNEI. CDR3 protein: CASRVRVITGELFF. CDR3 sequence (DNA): TGTGCCAGCAGGGTCAGGGTGATTACCGGGGAGCTGTTTTTT.